The 24 T cell receptor beta chains reported below all come from one sample, sequenced in a study of beta chain features in type 1 diabetes. Whole-study findings and limits: Moderate but significant shortening of TCRB CDR3s was recorded in all four CD4+ subsets from Type 1 diabetes patients.

Reverse transcription of all isolated RNA meant that expressed TCRB transcripts were sequenced. Produced via immunoSEQ multiplex PCR; TCRdb's table is partial and in-frame only. The top ten hold 0.95% to 1.3% of the sample, which has tens of thousands of clones, 55% to 70% seen once. These receptors have no known antigen. The specimen sequenced was stem cell memory CD4+ T cells from blood. Source of these receptors: a woman in her thirties or forties with type 1 diabetes.

V is TRBV4-2 and J is TRBJ1-6; D remains ambiguous. The V gene lost 0 bases and the J gene lost 5 bases, with 11 bases spanning the gap. CDR3 size: 16 residues. Germline assignment: CDR1 LGHNA and CDR2 YNFKEQ. The CDR3 sequence is CASSQESLRDNSPLHF. The CDR3 nucleotides are TGTGCCAGCAGCCAAGAGAGCCTCCGGGATAATTCACCCCTCCACTTT.

The chain links TRBV6-1 to TRBJ2-7; D not certain. Trimming stripped 5 bases from V and 3 bases from J, with 14 bases between. This CDR3 is 14 amino acids long. CDR1 is MNHNS and CDR2 is SASEGT in the germline V gene. The CDR3: CASSSPRRFYEQYF. As DNA, the CDR3 is TGTGCCAGCAGTTCACCCAGAAGATTCTACGAGCAGTACTTC.

The chain couples TRBV4-1 to TRBJ2-5; 13 nucleotides line up with TRBD2. Germline V gene lookup returns CDR1 MGHRA and CDR2 YSYEKL. The CDR3 contains 15 residues. V shed 4 bases and J 7 bases; nucleotides not matched to a gene: 6. DNA of the CDR3: TGCGCCAGCAGCCCTACGGGACTAGCGGGGATGACCCAGTACTTC. Protein product: CASSPTGLAGMTQYF.

In this sample, this clone turned up a few times. The chain joins TRBV4-3 to TRBJ2-3, with 11 bases lining up with TRBD1. V lost 0 bases to trimming and J lost 3 bases; unmatched junction nucleotides: 2. This CDR3 contains 16 residues. Per germline, CDR1 LGHNA and CDR2 YSLEER. This CDR3 reads CASSQEDRGRTDTQYF. CDR3 nucleotides: TGCGCCAGCAGCCAAGAGGACAGGGGGCGAACAGATACGCAGTATTTT.

J is TRBJ2-1 and V is TRBV2, with TRBD2 identical over 8 bases. With 1 base clipped from V and 2 bases from J, the junction kept 4 bases outside the gene matches. This CDR3 region has 16 residues. Germline V CDR1 and CDR2: SNHLY, FYNNEI. This CDR3 reads CASSEGEREPYNEQFF. The CDR3 nucleotides read TGTGCCAGCAGTGAAGGGGAGCGGGAGCCCTACAATGAGCAGTTCTTC. The full variable domain, rest sourced from reference TRBV2 and TRBJ2-1, is EPEVTQTPSHQVTQMGQEVILRCVPISNHLYFYWYRQILGQKVEFLVSFYNNEISEKSEIFDDQFSVERPDGSNFTLKIRSTKLEDSAMYFCASSEGEREPYNEQFFGPGTRLTVL.

The chain combines TRBV29-1 with TRBJ2-1; 8 nucleotides align to TRBD1. The V gene's germline CDR1 is SQVTM and CDR2 ANQGSEA. V shed 4 bases and J 0 bases; nucleotides not matched to a gene: 5. This CDR3 is built from 15 residues. The DNA of the CDR3 is TGCAGCGTTGTAGGACAGGGAGCCTCCTACAATGAGCAGTTCTTC. Translating gives CSVVGQGASYNEQFF.

The chain is built from TRBV6-5 and TRBJ2-2; 7 nucleotides line up with TRBD1. The CDR3 consists of 13 residues. The trim removed 5 bases at V and 4 bases at J, leaving 1 base unmatched. From germline, CDR1 is MNHEY and CDR2 SVGAGI. The chain's CDR3 is CASSGTVTGELFF. CDR3 coding DNA: TGTGCCAGCAGTGGGACAGTCACCGGGGAGCTGTTTTTT.

About this clone: Germline and junction disagree at one end, which may indicate a read error. The rearrangement joins TRBV7-9 to TRBJ2-1, with 14 bases lining up with TRBD2. Germline V gene sequence: CDR1 SEHNR, CDR2 FQNEAQ (reference sequence). The CDR3 covers 17 residues. In DNA, the CDR3 is TGCGCCAGCAGCCTCTCGACTAGCGGGAGGGCCTCGAATGAGCAGTTCTTC. Its protein product is CASSLSTSGRASNEQFF. Full variable domain (remainder filled in from reference TRBV7-9 and TRBJ2-1): DTGVSQNPRHKITKRGQNVTFRCDPISEHNRLYWYRQTLGQGPEFLTYFQNEAQLEKSRLLSDRFSAERPKGSFSTLEIQRTEQGDSAMYLCASSLSTSGRASNEQFFGPGTRLTVL.

This clone came up a few times. This sequence joins TRBV9 and TRBJ1-1; TRBD1 is a possible D gene (5 bases). The CDR3 spans 13 residues. Trimming pared 2 bases from V and 6 bases from J, leaving 11 bases between. Per germline, CDR1 SGDLS and CDR2 YYNGEE. The CDR3 nucleotides read TGTGCCAGCAGCGTGTTGGGGGGACCTGAAGCTTTCTTT. Its translation: CASSVLGGPEAFF.

The count of this clone is one. CDR3 region: CASSQGLAGVTGELFF. In DNA, the CDR3 is TGTGCCAGCTCACAAGGACTAGCGGGGGTGACCGGGGAGCTGTTTTTT. This sequence joins TRBV18 and TRBJ2-2, with 13 bases matching TRBD2. V was pared by 4 bases and J by 5 bases, with 4 bases of the junction left unmatched. CDR3 length: 16 amino acids. Germline loops: CDR1 KGHSH, CDR2 LQKENI.

The genes are TRBV5-4 and TRBJ1-1; 8 bases are shared with TRBD1. The CDR3 contains 14 residues. CDR1 is SGHNT and CDR2 is YYREEE in the germline V gene (reference sequence). After removal of 4 bases from V and 6 bases from J, the junction contained 8 bases not matched to a gene. The DNA for the CDR3 is TGTGCCAGCAGCCCTGGACAGGGCGAGGCTGAAGCTTTCTTT. Translated: CASSPGQGEAEAFF.

The chain has TRBV19 and TRBJ2-1; 8 bases map to TRBD2. CDR1 is LNHDA and CDR2 is SQIVND in the germline V gene (reference sequence). The CDR3 sequence is 15 residues long. V gave up 3 bases and J gave up 6 bases; unmatched junction bases: 7. CDR3 coding DNA: TGTGCCAGTAGTATGAGGCGGGAGGAACGCAATGAGCAGTTCTTC. This codes for CASSMRREERNEQFF.

This clone was seen a handful of times. V usage is TRBV4-2 and J usage is TRBJ1-1, with a possible D match to TRBD1 (5 bases). Germline-derived CDR1 and CDR2 are LGHNA and YNFKEQ. V was clipped by 1 base and J by 1 base, with 7 bases between them. The CDR3 has 14 residues. The CDR3 nucleotides are TGTGCCAGCAGCCAAGGGGGGGGGAACACTGAAGCTTTCTTT. Residues: CASSQGGGNTEAFF.

The chain couples TRBV7-3 to TRBJ2-1; D call uncertain. Trimming took off 6 bases at V and 0 bases at J, with 6 bases between the two ends. The germline V gene encodes CDR1 SGHTA and CDR2 FQGTGA. The CDR3 is 13 residues long. The CDR3: CASRADSYNEQFF. CDR3 coding DNA: TGTGCCAGCAGGGCGGACTCCTACAATGAGCAGTTCTTC. Looking up the rest from reference TRBV7-3 and TRBJ2-1 gives the full variable domain: GAGVSQTPSNKVTEKGKYVELRCDPISGHTALYWYRQSLGQGPEFLIYFQGTGAADDSGLPNDRFFAVRPEGSVSTLKIQRTERGDSAVYLCASRADSYNEQFFGPGTRLTVL.

The gene calls are TRBV9 and TRBJ1-2, with a weak D call TRBD1 (5 bases). The CDR3 sequence is 11 residues long. V shed 8 bases and J shed 5 bases, with 10 bases lying between them. Germline V lookup: CDR1 SGDLS, CDR2 YYNGEE. In DNA form, the CDR3 reads TGTGCCAGTGGGACTTCGTATGGCTACACCTTC. Translating it yields CASGTSYGYTF.

The chain employs TRBV4-1 and TRBJ1-2, with D possibly TRBD1 on 5 matching bases. Germline V gene lookup returns CDR1 MGHRA and CDR2 YSYEKL. The ends were cut back, 0 bases at V and 5 bases at J, with 22 bases in the middle. The CDR3 is made up of 18 amino acids. CDR3 DNA: TGCGCCAGCAGCCAAGATGGCCCGTTCCGGGGACTTGAATATGGCTACACCTTC. Its translation: CASSQDGPFRGLEYGYTF.

The rearrangement uses TRBV5-6 and TRBJ2-1, with TRBD2 matching 13 bases. Trimming removed 3 bases from V and 7 bases from J; junction bases left unmatched: 13. The CDR3 length is 18 residues. CDR1 is SGHDT and CDR2 is YYEEEE in the germline V gene. The CDR3 bases are TGTGCCAGCAGCTCAACTCGGTGGAGACTAGCGGGGGGAAATGAGCAGTTCTTC. Translating gives CASSSTRWRLAGGNEQFF.

This chain connects TRBV6-1 to TRBJ2-1; D is possibly TRBD1 (6 bases). The CDR3 contains 14 residues. Germline CDR1 MNHNS, CDR2 SASEGT. V dropped 5 bases and J dropped 8 bases, with 16 bases sitting between them. In nucleotides, the CDR3 is TGTGCCAGCAGTCAAGAAAACAGGGTCCATGAGCAGTTCTTC. This encodes CASSQENRVHEQFF.

This chain joins TRBV7-3 and TRBJ2-3, with 9 positions matching TRBD1. The CDR3 is 15 amino acids. Germline V gene sequence: CDR1 SGHTA, CDR2 FQGTGA. V dropped 2 bases and J dropped 5; count of bases not matched to a gene: 5. CDR3 amino acids: CASSLGLGQGDTQYF. CDR3 nucleotide sequence: TGTGCCAGCAGCTTAGGGCTGGGACAGGGAGATACGCAGTATTTT. Using reference TRBV7-3 and TRBJ2-3 for the parts outside the CDR3, the full variable domain is GAGVSQTPSNKVTEKGKYVELRCDPISGHTALYWYRQSLGQGPEFLIYFQGTGAADDSGLPNDRFFAVRPEGSVSTLKIQRTERGDSAVYLCASSLGLGQGDTQYFGPGTRLTVL.

In DNA form, the CDR3 reads TGTGCCAGCAGTTACGAACAACACAATCAGCCCCAGCATTTT. The encoded protein is CASSYEQHNQPQHF. The chain joins TRBV6-6 to TRBJ1-5; D remains ambiguous. The CDR3 length is 14 residues. In germline, CDR1 is MNHNY, CDR2 SVGAGI (reference sequence). The germline V and J ends were trimmed by 2 bases and 3 bases, with 8 bases remaining between them.

This chain uses TRBV29-1 with TRBJ2-3; 16 nucleotides align to TRBD2. Germline loops: CDR1 SQVTM, CDR2 ANQGSEA. Trimming took 4 bases from V and 1 from J; bases not matched to a gene: 5. The CDR3 consists of 17 residues. The CDR3 protein is CSVGGLAGGLGTDTQYF. The DNA for the CDR3 is TGCAGCGTTGGGGGACTAGCGGGAGGGTTGGGCACAGATACGCAGTATTTT.

This clone was picked up a small number of times. This chain links TRBV29-1 with TRBJ2-5; TRBD2 might be the D (5 bases). V lost 6 bases, J lost 5 bases, and 13 bases lay in between. Looked up from germline, CDR1 is SQVTM and CDR2 is ANQGSEA. The CDR3 totals 12 residues. The CDR3 is CSVRGFEETQYF. The CDR3 DNA reads as TGCAGCGTCCGAGGGTTCGAGGAGACCCAGTACTTC.

This chain connects TRBV9 to TRBJ2-1; D gene unclear. This CDR3 comprises 15 residues. Trimming pared 2 bases from V and 4 bases from J, leaving 13 bases between. Germline-derived CDR1 and CDR2 are SGDLS and YYNGEE. The CDR3 protein is CASSVVPLQYNEQFF. As DNA, the CDR3 is TGTGCCAGCAGCGTCGTTCCTTTACAATACAATGAGCAGTTCTTC. Variable domain in full (rest from reference TRBV9 and TRBJ2-1): DSGVTQTPKHLITATGQRVTLRCSPRSGDLSVYWYQQSLDQGLQFLIQYYNGEERAKGNILERFSAQQFPDLHSELNLSSLELGDSALYFCASSVVPLQYNEQFFGPGTRLTVL.

This rearrangement joins TRBV27 to TRBJ2-7; D is perhaps TRBD2 (6 bases). CDR1 MNHEY and CDR2 SMNVEV come from the germline V gene (reference sequence). V was shortened by 4 bases and J by 0 bases, with 10 bases between the two germline ends. This CDR3 contains 14 residues. CDR3 sequence reads: CASSWRVSSYEQYF. DNA for the CDR3: TGTGCCAGCAGTTGGAGGGTCAGCTCCTACGAGCAGTACTTC.